This entry lists 22 T cell receptor beta chains sequenced from one sample in a study of blood T cell repertoires in COVID-19. Measured with immunoSEQ multiplex PCR; TCRdb has only the in-frame clones, and not every one. Of a few hundred thousand clones listed, roughly four fifths are singletons. Sequencing was carried out using peripheral blood. These receptors were collected from a man in his thirties or forties who had recovered from COVID-19.

V usage is TRBV21-1 and J usage is TRBJ1-5; the table's D call, TRBD1, has no DNA check behind it. TRBV21-1 is listed as a pseudogene. The length of the CDR3 is 14 residues. The CDR3 sequence: CASSKKGVDQPQHF. CDR3 in DNA: TGTGCCAGCAGCAAGAAGGGGGTCGATCAGCCCCAGCATTTT.

This sequence joins TRBV4-1 and TRBJ2-7, with a weak D call TRBD2 (6 bases). This CDR3 comprises 14 residues. Germline V gene sequence: CDR1 MGHRA, CDR2 YSYEKL. The germline V and J ends were trimmed by 4 bases and 6 bases, with 16 bases remaining between them. The CDR3 protein is CASSRSGSTGEQYF. The CDR3 nucleotides read TGCGCCAGCAGCCGCTCCGGGAGCACGGGCGAGCAGTACTTC.

The chain has TRBV18 and TRBJ2-7, with D hard to call. CDR1 KGHSH and CDR2 LQKENI come from the germline V gene. V was clipped by 0 bases and J by 6 bases, with 12 bases between them. The CDR3 sequence is 14 residues long. The CDR3 sequence: CASSPPSVVLEQYF. For the CDR3, the DNA is TGTGCCAGCTCACCACCGTCGGTGGTCCTCGAGCAGTACTTC.

V gene TRBV11-2 combines with J gene TRBJ2-1, with 7 positions matching TRBD1. Germline assignment: CDR1 SGHAT and CDR2 FQNNGV. The CDR3 loop spans 16 amino acids. Trimming at V came to 2 bases and at J to 0 bases, leaving 4 bases not matched to a gene. CDR3 DNA sequence: TGTGCCAGCAGCTTAATACGACAGGGCTCCTACAATGAGCAGTTCTTC. It encodes CASSLIRQGSYNEQFF.

The gene calls are TRBV5-1 and TRBJ2-5; possibly TRBD1 for D (6 bases). From germline, CDR1 is SGHRS and CDR2 YFSETQ. Trimming stripped 1 base from V and 3 bases from J, with 13 bases between. The CDR3 contains 15 residues. This chain's CDR3 is CASSLTRTDEETQYF. The CDR3 nucleotides read TGCGCCAGCAGCTTGACCCGGACAGACGAAGAGACCCAGTACTTC.

V is TRBV6-2 or TRBV6-3 and J is TRBJ2-2; 11 bases are shared with TRBD2. Looked up from germline, CDR1 is MNHEY and CDR2 is SVGEGT. The CDR3 covers 19 residues. V lost 3 bases to trimming and J lost 1 base; unmatched junction nucleotides: 10. The CDR3 spells CASSYQASGGTMNTGELFF. The CDR3 nucleotides read TGTGCCAGCAGTTATCAAGCTAGCGGGGGGACTATGAACACCGGGGAGCTGTTTTTT.

The gene calls are TRBV10-1 and TRBJ1-6; D unclear. Trimming stripped 0 bases from V and 7 bases from J, with 4 bases between. The germline CDR1 and CDR2 sequences are WNHNN and SYGVQD (reference sequence). The CDR3 length is 13 residues. CDR3 nucleotides: TGCGCCAGCAGTGAGTCGAGGAATTCACCCCTCCACTTT. Translated: CASSESRNSPLHF.

To note about this clone: Its ends do not fully match the called genes, so a read error is possible. V gene TRBV20-1 combines with J gene TRBJ1-1, with 7 bases identical to TRBD1. The CDR3 runs to 11 residues. CDR1 and CDR2 from the germline V gene are DFQATT and SNEGSKA (reference sequence). The CDR3 sequence is CEAQGGTEAFF. In DNA, the CDR3 is TGTGAGGCCCAGGGGGGCACTGAAGCTTTCTTT.

This rearrangement joins TRBV11-2 to TRBJ2-1; a weak D match, TRBD2 (5 bases). This CDR3 region has 15 residues. The germline gives CDR1 SGHAT, CDR2 FQNNGV. The V and J ends lost 5 bases and 10 bases respectively, with 21 bases between them. The CDR3 spells CASSLTRSPPGEQFF. DNA of the CDR3: TGTGCCAGCAGCCTAACCCGATCTCCTCCGGGAGAGCAGTTCTTC.

V is TRBV6-5 and J is TRBJ1-2, with TRBD1 matching over 9 bases. The CDR3 spans 15 residues. The V and J ends lost 0 bases and 9 bases, in that order; junction bases with no gene match: 8. The V gene's germline CDR1 is MNHEY and CDR2 SVGAGI. CDR3 region: CASSYSGQGASRYTF. The CDR3 DNA reads as TGTGCCAGCAGTTACTCGGGACAGGGAGCTTCTCGCTACACCTTC.

The CDR3 spells CASSEEAGGAYEQYF. As DNA, the CDR3 is TGTGCCAGCAGTGAAGAGGCGGGGGGGGCCTACGAGCAGTACTTC. V is TRBV6-1 and J is TRBJ2-7; the match to TRBD2 covers 9 bases. Germline V CDR1 and CDR2: MNHNS, SASEGT. The CDR3 spans 15 residues. The junction had 3 bases not matched to a gene; V was cut back by 1 base and J by 2 bases.

The chain has TRBV5-8 and TRBJ1-2; maybe TRBD1 (6 bases). Looked up from germline, CDR1 is SGHTS and CDR2 is YDEGEE. CDR3 length: 15 residues. Trimming removed 4 bases from V and 4 bases from J, with 17 bases in between. CDR3 sequence: CASSTAGGLGYGYTF. The CDR3 DNA is TGTGCCAGCAGCACTGCCGGGGGGCTCGGCTATGGCTACACCTTC.

This sequence joins TRBV6-5 and TRBJ2-3, with a tentative D call TRBD2 (5 bases). V was clipped by 0 bases and J by 6 bases, with 10 bases between them. CDR1 and CDR2 from the germline V gene are MNHEY and SVGAGI. The length of the CDR3 is 14 residues. DNA of the CDR3: TGTGCCAGCAGTTACTCGCGGGTGCGGGATACGCAGTATTTT. Protein: CASSYSRVRDTQYF.

This clone was observed a few times. The V and J genes are TRBV12-3 or TRBV12-4 and TRBJ1-1; D perhaps matches TRBD1 (6 bases). V shed 4 bases and J shed 10 bases, with 13 bases lying between them. This CDR3 contains 12 residues. CDR3 amino acids: CASSYSSRGAFF. The CDR3 coding sequence is TGTGCCAGCAGTTATTCCTCCAGGGGAGCTTTCTTT.

The J gene is TRBJ1-1, the V gene TRBV6-6; no clear D. With 8 bases removed from V and 4 bases from J, the gap between germline ends came to 8 bases. The germline V gene has CDR1 MNHNY and CDR2 SVGAGI (reference sequence). The CDR3 consists of 11 residues. CDR3 DNA: TGTGCCAGCGCAGGTGGCACTGAAGCTTTCTTT. Protein product: CASAGGTEAFF.

The chain recombines TRBV5-4 with TRBJ1-2; 8 bases are shared with TRBD1. V shed 4 bases, J shed 6 bases, and the junction held 5 bases outside the gene matches. Germline assignment: CDR1 SGHNT and CDR2 YYREEE (reference sequence). The CDR3 is 13 amino acids. The CDR3 region is CASSLQGADGYTF. For the CDR3, the DNA is TGTGCCAGCAGCCTCCAGGGGGCTGATGGCTACACCTTC.

In this sample, this clone turned up a few times. The genes are TRBV4-1 and TRBJ1-1; D is unclear. The CDR3 contains 18 residues. Trimming pared 0 bases from V and 0 bases from J, leaving 17 bases between. Germline values: CDR1 MGHRA, CDR2 YSYEKL. Here the CDR3 reads CASSQDRLWAAMNTEAFF. The CDR3 DNA sequence: TGCGCCAGCAGCCAAGATCGATTGTGGGCAGCCATGAACACTGAAGCTTTCTTT.

CDR3 protein: CASSHRTGPGYGYTF. DNA for the CDR3: TGTGCCAGCAGCCACCGGACAGGACCAGGCTATGGCTACACCTTC. The J gene is TRBJ1-2, the V gene TRBV3-1 (or the pseudogene TRBV3-2), with 7 nucleotides matching TRBD1. V shed 3 bases, J shed 4 bases, and the junction held 8 bases outside the gene matches. Germline V gene sequence: CDR1 LGHDT, CDR2 YNNKEL (reference sequence). This CDR3 is built from 15 residues.

This clone appeared once. The chain uses TRBV6-5 and TRBJ2-7, with 8 bases aligning to TRBD1. This CDR3 region has 15 residues. Germline V lookup: CDR1 MNHEY, CDR2 SVGAGI. V was clipped by 6 bases and J by 0 bases; unmatched bases: 7. The CDR3 region is CASSLRTGGSYEQYF. The DNA of the CDR3 is TGTGCCAGCAGCCTTAGAACAGGGGGCTCCTACGAGCAGTACTTC.

The chain couples TRBV20-1 to TRBJ1-2; 11 nucleotides align to TRBD1. The CDR3 length is 15 residues. The J segment lost 5 bases and the V segment lost 3 bases, leaving 8 bases of the junction unmatched. Germline V gene sequence: CDR1 DFQATT, CDR2 SNEGSKA (reference sequence). CDR3 nucleotides: TGCAGTGCTAGTAACTTAGGACAGGGGGCGTATGGCTACACCTTC. Its translation: CSASNLGQGAYGYTF.

The rearrangement joins TRBV19 to TRBJ1-1; D is unclear. Germline V gene sequence: CDR1 LNHDA, CDR2 SQIVND (reference sequence). CDR3 length: 13 amino acids. V was clipped by 4 bases and J by 4 bases, with 10 bases between them. Here the CDR3 reads CASSTGYGTEAFF. The CDR3 DNA reads as TGTGCCAGTAGTACGGGGTACGGCACTGAAGCTTTCTTT.

This chain joins TRBV7-8 and TRBJ1-5; possible D gene TRBD1, 5 bases. Trimming took 3 bases from V and 2 from J, leaving 11 bases between them. Germline V CDR1 and CDR2: SGHVS, FQNEAQ. The CDR3 loop spans 15 amino acids. The CDR3: CASSFGAGRNQPQHF. CDR3 DNA sequence: TGTGCCAGCAGCTTTGGGGCAGGGCGCAATCAGCCCCAGCATTTT.